Sequencing of this TCR beta chain was carried out in a study of shared clonotypes between healthy human individuals. Turning to the study itself: Donors, aged 18 to 49, were a couple of women and a few men. General study findings and limits: Represented diversity (both genetic and exposure-history) was limited by the small number of donors. Clonotype sharing among donors was expected to depend on sequencing depth.

This clone turned up a few times. The antigen is not known. The table came from immunoSEQ multiplex PCR; TCRdb's copy has only in-frame clones and leaves some out. The sample has hundreds of thousands of clones; 77% are singletons. After removal of 5 bases from V and 8 bases from J, the junction contained 7 bases not matched to a gene. The germline CDR1 and CDR2 sequences are SGHTA and FQGTGA. This CDR3 comprises 13 residues. Each sample came from a Caucasian adult donor living in Nashville, Tennessee. The sequence derives from a woman between 40 and 50 years old in good health. Some clones in this sample may be carry-over from other donors' samples. The chain joins TRBV7-3 to TRBJ1-2; 8 bases fit TRBD1. Sequenced sample: PBMCs. CDR3 DNA: TGTGCCAGCAGCCCTGGACAGGGTAGGGGCTACACCTTC. This codes for CASSPGQGRGYTF.